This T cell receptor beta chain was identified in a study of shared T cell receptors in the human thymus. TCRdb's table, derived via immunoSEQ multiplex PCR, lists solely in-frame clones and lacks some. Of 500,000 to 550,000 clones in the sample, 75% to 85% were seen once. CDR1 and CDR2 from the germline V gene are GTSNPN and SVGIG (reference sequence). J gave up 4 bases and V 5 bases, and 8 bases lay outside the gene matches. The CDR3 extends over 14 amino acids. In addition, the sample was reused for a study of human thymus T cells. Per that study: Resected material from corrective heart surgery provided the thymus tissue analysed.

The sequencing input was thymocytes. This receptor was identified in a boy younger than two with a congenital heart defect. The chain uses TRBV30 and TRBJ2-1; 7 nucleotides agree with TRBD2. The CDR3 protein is CAWGRGGLYNEQFF. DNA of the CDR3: TGTGCCTGGGGGCGCGGGGGACTGTACAATGAGCAGTTCTTC.